This T cell receptor beta chain was observed in a study of regulatory T cells in long-lasting Graves disease. Overall study findings and caveats: Persistent patients shared more public clonotypes (approximately 2,500) than new patients (more than 900). Graves' patients with persistent disease showed TCR diversity lower than patients newly diagnosed.

Arm-PCR with iRepertoire HTBI primers amplified the CDR3 regions for these TCR beta libraries. One entry per CDR3 protein, called by TCRdb with MiXCR from the multiplex PCR reads. Altogether about 210,000 distinct CDR3 sequences are present, around 20% being singletons, with the ten largest covering 10% to 15%. Time point in this sample: newly diagnosed GD, antithyroid drugs for less than 3 months. The TCR library was made from RNA that had been extracted from PBMCs in TRIzol. Each patient gave 7 to 9 milliliters of EDTA-anticoagulated peripheral blood. This clonotype has at least ten counts. Its matching antigen is unknown. This CDR3 is built from 11 residues. V was shortened by 9 bases and J by 2 bases, with 7 bases between the two germline ends. Germline lookup yields CDR1 LNHDA and CDR2 SQIVND (reference sequence). These data are also associated with another study on T cells in Graves' hyperthyroidism and ophthalmopathy.

J is TRBJ2-5 and V is TRBV19; D is unclear. The sequence was collected from a woman in her twenties or thirties with Graves disease. The source material was peripheral blood mononuclear cells (PBMCs), sampled at new diagnosis, from a patient treated with antithyroid drugs. CDR3 nucleotide sequence: TGTGCCAGCCGACAACAAGAGACCCAGTACTTC. It translates to CASRQQETQYF.